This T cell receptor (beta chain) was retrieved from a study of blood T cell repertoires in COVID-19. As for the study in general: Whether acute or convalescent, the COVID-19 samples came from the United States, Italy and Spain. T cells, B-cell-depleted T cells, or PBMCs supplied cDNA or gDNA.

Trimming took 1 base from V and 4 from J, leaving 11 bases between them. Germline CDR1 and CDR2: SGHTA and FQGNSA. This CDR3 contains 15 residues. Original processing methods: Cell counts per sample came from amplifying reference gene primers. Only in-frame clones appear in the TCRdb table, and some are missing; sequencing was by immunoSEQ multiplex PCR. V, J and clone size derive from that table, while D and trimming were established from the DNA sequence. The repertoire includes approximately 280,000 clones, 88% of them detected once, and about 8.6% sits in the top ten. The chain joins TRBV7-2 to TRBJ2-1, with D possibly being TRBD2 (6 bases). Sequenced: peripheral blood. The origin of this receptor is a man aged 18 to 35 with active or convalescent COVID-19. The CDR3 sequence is CASSLVRDLYNEQFF. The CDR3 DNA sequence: TGTGCCAGCAGCTTAGTCAGGGACTTATACAATGAGCAGTTCTTC.